Listed below are T cell receptor beta chains from one sample, sequenced in a study of T cell responses to AZD1222 COVID-19 vaccine. TCRdb keeps only in-frame clones here, not all; method: immunoSEQ multiplex PCR. The sample holds some 120,000 clones; roughly 87% are singletons and the top ten take around 7.5%. The specimen comprised peripheral blood, sampled on day 0 of AZD1222 vaccination. These receptors came from an adult in good health. CDR3s include the opening cysteine and the closing phenylalanine or tryptophan. D genes are given only for firm matches. The listing skips clone size in some rows; elsewhere it reads once, few, many or a size class.

D gene,J gene,clone size,V gene,CDR3 DNA,CDR3 protein
.,TRBJ1-2,.,TRBV4-1,TGCGCCAGCAGCCAACAGGCCGCAACTAACTATGGCTACACCTTC,CASSQQAATNYGYTF
.,TRBJ1-3,.,TRBV7-8,TGTGCCAGCAGCTTGGGGGGTGCTGGAAACACCATATATTTT,CASSLGGAGNTIYF
TRBD1,TRBJ1-6,.,TRBV6-6,TGTGCCAGCAGTTCCGGACAGGGGGCAGACTTT,CASSSGQGADF
.,TRBJ1-5,once,TRBV4-1,TGCGCCAGCAGCCAAGAGGCGGGGGGCGGAAGCAATCAGCCCCAGCATTTT,CASSQEAGGGSNQPQHF
TRBD1,TRBJ1-5,.,TRBV28,TGTGCCAGCAGCCCCGGACAGGCGAGTCAGCCCCAGCATTTT,CASSPGQASQPQHF
TRBD1,TRBJ2-1,.,TRBV18,TGTGCCAGCTCACCACCTGAGGGGGCTTGGGTCAATGAGCAGTTCTTC,CASSPPEGAWVNEQFF
.,TRBJ1-1,.,TRBV28,TGTGCCAGCAGTCCAGGACCATCGGGAGTGGCTTTCTTT,CASSPGPSGVAFF
.,TRBJ1-1,.,TRBV2,TGTGCCAGCAGTTACAGGGACTTAGAAGCTTTCTTT,CASSYRDLEAFF
.,TRBJ2-1,.,TRBV9,TGTGCCAGCGGGTTAGCGATGCGCGGTGAGCAGTTCTTC,CASGLAMRGEQFF
TRBD1,TRBJ2-2,.,TRBV18,TGTGCCAGCTCACGACGGGACAGTAACACCGGGGAGCTGTTTTTT,CASSRRDSNTGELFF
.,TRBJ2-1,.,TRBV27,TGTGCCAGCAGTTTCGAGCGGATATCCTACAATGAGCAGTTCTTC,CASSFERISYNEQFF
.,TRBJ1-5,.,TRBV6-6,TGTGCCAGCAGTAGGGGATTGGGATGGGCTCATCAGCCCCAGCATTTT,CASSRGLGWAHQPQHF
.,TRBJ1-1,.,TRBV5-5,TGTGCCAGCAGCTTGGGCACTGAAGCTTTCTTT,CASSLGTEAFF
.,TRBJ1-6,.,TRBV6-6,TGTGCCAGCAGTCCTCAGGCAATTAGCTCCTATAATTCACCCCTCCACTTT,CASSPQAISSYNSPLHF
TRBD1,TRBJ2-7,.,TRBV11-2,TGTGCCAGCAGCTTAATTGGGACAGGCTACGAGCAGTACTTC,CASSLIGTGYEQYF
.,TRBJ1-5,few,TRBV12-5,TGTGCTAGTGGTTTTGGCAGCAATCAGCCCCAGCATTTT,CASGFGSNQPQHF
.,TRBJ2-5,few,TRBV7-9,TGTGCCAGCAGCCCCAGGGGTCCGGAGACCCAGTACTTC,CASSPRGPETQYF
.,TRBJ2-5,.,TRBV7-8,TGTGCCAGCAGCTTAGAAATAAGCTTGGGTCAGCTCCAAGAGACCCAGTACTTC,CASSLEISLGQLQETQYF
.,TRBJ1-6,once,TRBV5-1,TGCGCCAGCAGCTTGGAGGCGGGTTCACCCCTCCACTTT,CASSLEAGSPLHF
.,TRBJ2-3,.,TRBV27,TGTGCCAGCAGTTGGGAGCGGGCAAGCACAGATACGCAGTATTTT,CASSWERASTDTQYF
.,TRBJ2-1,.,TRBV7-2,TGTGCCAGCAGCTTGGGGACAATCTATTCCTACAATGAGCAGTTCTTC,CASSLGTIYSYNEQFF
.,TRBJ1-4,.,TRBV5-6,TGTGCCAGCAGCTCCTGGATTGGAGGGACGGAAAAACTGTTTTTT,CASSSWIGGTEKLFF
TRBD2,TRBJ2-7,once,TRBV5-4,TGTGCCAGCAGCAGGAGTAGCGGGAGGTACGAGCAGTACTTC,CASSRSSGRYEQYF
TRBD2,TRBJ2-1,once,TRBV29-1,TGCAGCGCCCTGACTAGCGGGAGGTTTATCGGGTCCTACAATGAGCAGTTCTTC,CSALTSGRFIGSYNEQFF
.,TRBJ2-5,.,TRBV27,TGTGCAATAGGGGAGGCAGGGGTGGAGACCCAGTACTTC,CAIGEAGVETQYF
.,TRBJ1-1,.,TRBV7-8,TGTGCCAGCAGCCCCCGGCTCAGGGGCTTGGACACTGAAGCTTTCTTT,CASSPRLRGLDTEAFF
.,TRBJ2-7,few,TRBV19,TGTGCCAGTAGTATAGGGGGCTTCAACGAGCAGTACTTC,CASSIGGFNEQYF
.,TRBJ1-1,.,TRBV24-1,TGTGCCACCAGTGATTTTGGGGGCACTGAAGCTTTCTTT,CATSDFGGTEAFF
TRBD1,TRBJ1-1,.,TRBV9,TGTGCCAGCAGCGCACAGGGGTTCGGTGAAGCTTTCTTT,CASSAQGFGEAFF
.,TRBJ1-1,.,TRBV3-1/TRBV3-2,TGTGCCAGCAGCCAAGATCTAAGGGGTTCCACTGAAGCTTTCTTT,CASSQDLRGSTEAFF
.,TRBJ1-5,.,TRBV24-1,TGTGCCACCAGTGATCAGGGGTTACCCCAGCATTTT,CATSDQGLPQHF
.,TRBJ2-1,few,TRBV4-1,TGCGCCAGCAGCCAAGATTATGGAGTGGCATACAATGAGCAGTTCTTC,CASSQDYGVAYNEQFF
.,TRBJ2-7,once,TRBV19,TGTGCCAGTAAATTTCGCGACCGAAAAACCTACGAGCAGTACTTC,CASKFRDRKTYEQYF
TRBD1,TRBJ2-6,few,TRBV20-1,TGCAGTGCTAGTTACCTCGGGACAGATGCCTCTGGGGCCAACGTCCTGACTTTC,CSASYLGTDASGANVLTF
TRBD1,TRBJ1-6,.,TRBV27,TGTGCCAGCAGTCCAGGGGGCGACGGGAATTCACCCCTCCACTTT,CASSPGGDGNSPLHF
TRBD2,TRBJ2-7,.,TRBV30,TGTGCCTGGAAGCGGGCTAGCGGCTCCTACGAGCAGTACTTC,CAWKRASGSYEQYF
.,TRBJ2-5,.,TRBV28,TGTGCCAGCAGTTTATCAGGGCAAGAGACCCAGTACTTC,CASSLSGQETQYF
TRBD2,TRBJ2-7,.,TRBV3-1/TRBV3-2,TGTGCCAGCAGCCAAGTACGGGGAGGGCCCTACGAGCAGTACTTC,CASSQVRGGPYEQYF
.,TRBJ1-2,once,TRBV28,TGTGCCAGCAGTACGGGGTACTATGGCTACACCTTC,CASSTGYYGYTF
.,TRBJ1-3,.,TRBV6-5,TGTGCCAGCACCCGGGGGGGGGCCTCTGGAAACACCATATATTTT,CASTRGGASGNTIYF
.,TRBJ1-1,few,TRBV7-9,TGTGCCAGCAGCCGTTCGGAGAACACTGAAGCTTTCTTT,CASSRSENTEAFF
.,TRBJ2-5,once,TRBV30,TGTGCCTGGAGTGGCCGGGGGACCCAGTACTTC,CAWSGRGTQYF
.,TRBJ2-1,few,TRBV6-5,TGTGCCAGCAGTTCCCTTTCGGGGCATTACAATGAGCAGTTCTTC,CASSSLSGHYNEQFF
.,TRBJ2-1,.,TRBV24-1,TGTGCCACCAGTGACAGGGGGGGGTCCTCCTACAATGAGCAGTTCTTC,CATSDRGGSSYNEQFF
TRBD2,TRBJ2-3,.,TRBV6-5,TGTGCCAGCAGTTACTCAGCGGGGTCAGATACGCAGTATTTT,CASSYSAGSDTQYF
.,TRBJ1-3,.,TRBV27,TGTGCCAGCAGTCCAAACTCTGGAAACACCATATATTTT,CASSPNSGNTIYF
.,TRBJ1-1,.,TRBV7-9,TGTGCCAGCTCCGGGACATTGAACACTGAAGCTTTCTTT,CASSGTLNTEAFF
.,TRBJ1-2,once,TRBV5-1,TGCGCCAGCAGCGGGCTAGACGGCTACACCTTC,CASSGLDGYTF
.,TRBJ2-1,once,TRBV7-9,TGTGCCAGCAGCTTAGCGGGACTGGGGGATGAGCAGTTCTTC,CASSLAGLGDEQFF
.,TRBJ1-5,.,TRBV6-2/TRBV6-3,TGTGCCAGCAGTTTCGATTTTCAGCCCCAGCATTTT,CASSFDFQPQHF
.,TRBJ2-2,.,TRBV27,TGTGCCAGCAGTCCTCTACACCGCACCGGGGAGCTGTTTTTT,CASSPLHRTGELFF
.,TRBJ2-7,.,TRBV30,TGTGCCTGGAGTGTCAGAGACCGCGAGCAGTACTTC,CAWSVRDREQYF
.,TRBJ2-7,few,TRBV27,TGTGCCAGCCGGCCCTCAGGCGGGGTGCCCTACGAGCAGTACTTC,CASRPSGGVPYEQYF
TRBD1,TRBJ2-6,.,TRBV28,TGTGCCAGCTCGGGACAGGATTACTCTGGGGCCAACGTCCTGACTTTC,CASSGQDYSGANVLTF
.,TRBJ2-6,.,TRBV13,TGTGCCAGCGGGCGGATGAGCTCTGGGGCCAACGTCCTGACTTTC,CASGRMSSGANVLTF
.,TRBJ2-7,.,TRBV27,TGTGCCAGCAGGGGTCGAGAGCCCTACGAGCAGTACTTC,CASRGREPYEQYF
TRBD2,TRBJ2-5,.,TRBV11-2,TGTGCCAGCAGCTTAGATGTTGGACTAGGTGTGACCCAGTACTTC,CASSLDVGLGVTQYF
.,TRBJ2-2,few,TRBV6-5,TGTGCCAGCAGTTCGGGGGCCCACACCGGGGAGCTGTTTTTT,CASSSGAHTGELFF